The 17 T cell receptor beta chains below come from one sample, sequenced in a study of human T cells and chemical hapten exposure. Sample time point: pre-sensitization, week 0. The treatment is: therapeutic diphenylcyclopropenone sensitization with weekly scalp DPC. TCRdb re-analysed the RACE reads in MiXCR, keeping a single row per CDR3 protein. Altogether about 270,000 distinct CDR3 sequences are present, roughly 7.4% being singletons, with the ten largest covering 1.2%. Material: whole blood, obtained in connection with sensitization to the hapten diphenylcyclopropenone (DPC). The receptors here all came from a man younger than 30 with alopecia areata. Some clones in this sample may be carry-over from other donors' samples.

This clonotype showed up just a few times. This rearrangement joins TRBV9 to TRBJ1-5; possibly TRBD1 for D (6 bases). Germline-derived CDR1 and CDR2 are SGDLS and YYNGEE. The CDR3 length is 15 residues. V shed 0 bases and J shed 4 bases, with 11 bases lying between them. CDR3 region: CASSVAGTMNQPQHF. In nucleotides, the CDR3 is TGTGCCAGCAGCGTAGCTGGGACAATGAATCAGCCCCAGCATTTT.

This rearrangement joins TRBV27 to TRBJ1-6, with D tentatively TRBD1 (5 bases). This CDR3 is 19 amino acids long. Germline V lookup: CDR1 MNHEY, CDR2 SMNVEV (reference sequence). V lost 2 bases to trimming and J lost 7 bases, with 24 bases between them. Here the CDR3 reads CASSLNSGGRGFLNSPLHF. The CDR3 nucleotides read TGTGCCAGCAGTTTAAATTCCGGGGGGAGGGGATTTTTGAATTCACCCCTCCACTTT.

The chain is built from TRBV20-1 and TRBJ2-2; D remains ambiguous. V shed 1 base and J shed 0 bases, with 9 bases lying between them. CDR1 DFQATT and CDR2 SNEGSKA come from the germline V gene (reference sequence). CDR3 length equals 15 residues. The CDR3 DNA sequence: TGCAGTGCTAGAGGAGGCAAAACGAACACCGGGGAGCTGTTTTTT. Translation gives CSARGGKTNTGELFF.

This chain joins TRBV12-3 or TRBV12-4 and TRBJ2-1, with D possibly being TRBD2 (5 bases). This CDR3 spans 15 amino acids. V was clipped by 0 bases and J by 8 bases, with 14 bases between them. CDR3: CASSLARVGSDEQFF. CDR3 nucleotide sequence: TGTGCCAGCAGTTTAGCGCGTGTGGGGAGTGATGAGCAGTTCTTC.

This clonotype was counted only a few times. V gene TRBV6-5 combines with J gene TRBJ1-5; D possibly corresponds to TRBD1 (5 bases). The V end was cut by 4 bases, the J end by 11 bases, with 12 bases between. The CDR3 runs 12 residues. Germline lookup yields CDR1 MNHEY and CDR2 SVGAGI. The CDR3 DNA is TGTGCCAGCAGTTCGACAGCGGGAGCCCAGCATTTT. Residues: CASSSTAGAQHF.

This clonotype was seen more than once but under ten times. The chain joins TRBV7-9 to TRBJ2-3, with D tentatively TRBD1 or TRBD2 (5 bases each). The ends were cut back, 3 bases at V and 2 bases at J, with 12 bases in the middle. The CDR3 length is 15 residues. Germline lookup yields CDR1 SEHNR and CDR2 FQNEAQ (reference sequence). CDR3 bases: TGTGCCAGCAGCTTGGGACGGCACTTCACAGATACGCAGTATTTT. Translated, it gives CASSLGRHFTDTQYF.

This clonotype was seen repeatedly, ten times or more. The V gene is TRBV3-1, the J gene TRBJ1-1; 7 bases map to TRBD1. The CDR3 contains 16 residues. CDR1 LGHDT and CDR2 YNNKEL come from the germline V gene (reference sequence). Unmatched junction bases numbered 9, after V lost 0 bases and J lost 5 bases. CDR3 loop: CASSQELARGRTEAFF. The DNA for the CDR3 is TGTGCCAGCAGCCAAGAATTGGCCAGGGGGAGAACTGAAGCTTTCTTT.

The table lists this clonotype with a few counts. This sequence joins TRBV6-1 and TRBJ2-7, with a weak D call TRBD1 (5 bases). The germline V gene encodes CDR1 MNHNS and CDR2 SASEGT. V dropped 1 base and J dropped 3 bases, with 13 bases sitting between them. This CDR3 is 15 amino acids long. CDR3 nucleotides: TGTGCCAGCAGTGAAGTCTGGACACCCTTCTACGAGCAGTACTTC. Translated, it gives CASSEVWTPFYEQYF.

The rearrangement joins TRBV4-3 to TRBJ1-3; D is unresolved. The CDR3 totals 16 residues. The germline V gene has CDR1 LGHNA and CDR2 YSLEER. V lost 0 bases, J lost 0 bases, and 9 bases lay in between. The CDR3 reads CASSQDGTTSGNTIYF. The CDR3 coding sequence is TGCGCCAGCAGCCAAGACGGCACAACCTCTGGAAACACCATATATTTT.

This chain links TRBV5-5 with TRBJ2-1, with D unresolved. From germline, CDR1 is SGHKS and CDR2 YYEKEE (reference sequence). V shed 0 bases and J shed 0 bases, with 13 bases lying between them. The CDR3 has 17 amino acids. The CDR3, as DNA: TGTGCCAGCAGCTTGGCCCGTCGGCAGAGCTCCTACAATGAGCAGTTCTTC. Residues: CASSLARRQSSYNEQFF.

The chain couples TRBV6-1 to TRBJ2-5, with D perhaps matching TRBD1 (6 bases). Deletions cut 7 bases from V and 2 bases from J, with 11 bases between. Germline V lookup: CDR1 MNHNS, CDR2 SASEGT. This CDR3 is 13 amino acids long. CDR3 protein: CASIVQGQETQYF. As DNA, the CDR3 is TGTGCCAGCATCGTCCAGGGGCAAGAGACCCAGTACTTC.

This clonotype has a handful of counts. The chain has TRBV2 and TRBJ2-7; a weak D match, TRBD2 (6 bases). V was shortened by 4 bases and J by 6 bases, with 10 bases between the two germline ends. The germline V gene encodes CDR1 SNHLY and CDR2 FYNNEI. There are 12 residues in the CDR3. CDR3 DNA: TGTGCCAGCAGTGCAGGGAGGAGCGAGCAGTACTTC. The encoded protein is CASSAGRSEQYF.

Only a few counts were recorded for this clonotype. The chain uses TRBV2 and TRBJ1-1, with D unresolved. Germline lookup yields CDR1 SNHLY and CDR2 FYNNEI. Trimming stripped 5 bases from V and 0 bases from J, with 10 bases between. This CDR3 contains 14 residues. Here the CDR3 DNA reads TGTGCCAGCAGTTCGGGGTTCTTGAACACTGAAGCTTTCTTT. This translates into CASSSGFLNTEAFF.

J is TRBJ2-2 and V is TRBV5-1; tentatively, D is TRBD1 or TRBD2 (6 bases each). CDR1 is SGHRS and CDR2 is YFSETQ in the germline V gene. This CDR3 is built from 15 residues. V gave up 3 bases and J gave up 4 bases, with 13 bases separating them. The CDR3 spells CASSSGGHGTGELFF. The CDR3 nucleotides are TGCGCCAGCAGCTCTGGGGGGCATGGCACCGGGGAGCTGTTTTTT.

This clonotype was observed a handful of times. The chain recombines TRBV2 with TRBJ2-1, with 8 bases that match TRBD1. The CDR3 spans 15 residues. V trimming: 6 bases; J trimming: 0 bases; junction bases outside the gene matches: 4. Germline-derived CDR1 and CDR2 are SNHLY and FYNNEI. The CDR3 reads CASRNTGGSYNEQFF. Written as DNA, the CDR3 is TGTGCCAGCAGGAATACAGGGGGCTCCTACAATGAGCAGTTCTTC. The whole variable domain, remainder taken from reference TRBV2 and TRBJ2-1, is EPEVTQTPSHQVTQMGQEVILRCVPISNHLYFYWYRQILGQKVEFLVSFYNNEISEKSEIFDDQFSVERPDGSNFTLKIRSTKLEDSAMYFCASRNTGGSYNEQFFGPGTRLTVL.

The chain employs TRBV7-9 and TRBJ2-1, with D tentatively TRBD2 (6 bases). V lost 4 bases and J 1 base, leaving 11 bases between the germline ends. Per the germline V gene, CDR1 is SEHNR and CDR2 is FQNEAQ (reference sequence). CDR3 length: 15 residues. Written as DNA, the CDR3 is TGTGCCAGCAGCTCGCGGGACTCATCCTACAATGAGCAGTTCTTC. This codes for CASSSRDSSYNEQFF.

This clonotype was seen a few times. The chain recombines TRBV10-3 with TRBJ1-5; a possible D gene is TRBD1 (6 bases). The germline gives CDR1 ENHRY, CDR2 SYGVKD. V gave up 5 bases and J gave up 6 bases, with 14 bases separating them. The CDR3 sequence is 14 residues long. The DNA for the CDR3 is TGTGCCATCAGTTCCGGGGGGGCCACTCAGCCCCAGCATTTT. The encoded protein is CAISSGGATQPQHF.